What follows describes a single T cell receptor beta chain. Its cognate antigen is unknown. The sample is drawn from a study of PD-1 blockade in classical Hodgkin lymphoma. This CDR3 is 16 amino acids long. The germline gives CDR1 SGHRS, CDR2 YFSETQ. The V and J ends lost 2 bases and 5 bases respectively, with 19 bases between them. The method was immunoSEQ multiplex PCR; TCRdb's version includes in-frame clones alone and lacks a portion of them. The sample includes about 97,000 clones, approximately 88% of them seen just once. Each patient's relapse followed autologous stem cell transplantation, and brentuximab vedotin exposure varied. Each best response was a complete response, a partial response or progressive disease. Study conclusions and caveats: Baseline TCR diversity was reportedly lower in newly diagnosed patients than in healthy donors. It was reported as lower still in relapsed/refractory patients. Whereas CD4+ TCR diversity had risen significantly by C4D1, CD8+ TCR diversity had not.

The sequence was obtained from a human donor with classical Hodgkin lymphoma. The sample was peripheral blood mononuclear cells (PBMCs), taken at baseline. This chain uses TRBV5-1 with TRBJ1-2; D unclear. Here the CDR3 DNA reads TGCGCCAGCAGCTTCGTCGGAGAAAGGTCTCGGTATGGCTACACCTTC. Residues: CASSFVGERSRYGYTF.